A single T cell receptor (beta chain) is shown here with its context. Its antigen is unknown. Base qualities are not provided; no much larger clone lies one nucleotide away. Counted from cysteine to phenylalanine, this CDR3 has 15 amino acids. Only the CDR3 part of the read is kept: 45 bases, read in frame from the first base. Sequences MGHRA (CDR1) and YSYEKL (CDR2) are obtained from the germline V gene. The germline V end is reduced by 3 bases and the J end by 0 bases; junction bases left unmatched: 5. Preparation of the library involved the immunoSEQ multiplex PCR assay. The paper's data handling went like this. A statistical classification framework was built to diagnose cytomegalovirus status from the catalog of TCR beta chain sequences. Here the immuneACCESS table is served through TCRdb, limited to in-frame sequences with V and J called. Missing clones are a known gap in these copies; in checked studies unresolved V genes cover under half, and the rest lacks a known reason. The DNA was the basis for D and trimming; V, J and clone size are from that table. The sample records 120,000 or so clones, approximately 90% of which are singletons. Under 2% of the sample is taken by the ten largest.

The entry originates in a study of cytomegalovirus exposure and HLA in healthy donors (dated by TCRdb to about 2017). As for the study more broadly: According to a later analysis, the roughly 130 validation repertoires were produced on the same platform as the 700 or so repertoires of the first cohort. The study aimed to test whether cataloging public T cell receptors could reveal signatures of past pathogen exposure. In addition to the first cohort of roughly 670 subjects, a separate validation cohort of around 110 different subjects was used. The study combined high-throughput TCR immunosequencing, statistical association of individual TCRs with disease status, and machine learning to predict cytomegalovirus infection status. Points the paper makes about the study in general: It was suggested by the authors that the approach could potentially be generalized to other disease states and immunological phenotypes. The study gave a list of about 170 TCR beta chains associated with cytomegalovirus. All 120 or so repertoires were used to score co-occurrence in the validation cohort in a later analysis, because that analysis had no HLA typing for the cohort. Across donors, most TCR sequences were observed very rarely, whereas some public TCRs were present in many individuals. A later analysis found that TCRs clustered in the first cohort also tended to co-occur in the 100 to 150 validation repertoires, with approximately 95% of cluster scores above 0. The classifier was reported to diagnose cytomegalovirus status with high specificity and sensitivity in both the original cohort and the validation cohort. A few of the identified cytomegalovirus-associated TCR beta chains were confirmed in vitro to be specific for cytomegalovirus antigens.

Separate from the approximately 690-subject first cohort, the validation cohort of about 130 subjects was the group to which the donors belonged. The chain uses TRBV4-1 and TRBJ2-7; 7 junctional bases match TRBD1. The receptor was isolated from a young woman in good health and CMV-seronegative. The specimen was PBMCs. The CDR3 region: CASSQLTGISYEQYF. The base sequence is TGCGCCAGCAGCCAGCTGACAGGGATCTCCTACGAGCAGTACTTC.